This T cell receptor (beta chain) was captured by sequencing in a study of shared clonotypes between healthy human individuals. Assay used: immunoSEQ multiplex PCR; TCRdb lists only in-frame clones, some missing. This table has about 1 million clones, about 77% appearing once. The sample consisted of memory CD4+ T cells sorted from blood. Sample subset: CD45RA-negative fraction. The receptor was derived from a young man in good health.

The CDR3 region is CASSPSQGADSPLHF. The CDR3 DNA reads as TGTGCCAGCTCACCATCACAGGGGGCCGATTCACCCCTCCACTTT. The V call is TRBV18, the J call TRBJ1-6, with 9 bases that match TRBD1. The V and J ends lost 2 bases and 8 bases, in that order; junction bases with no gene match: 4. This CDR3 contains 15 residues. Germline CDR1 KGHSH, CDR2 LQKENI.